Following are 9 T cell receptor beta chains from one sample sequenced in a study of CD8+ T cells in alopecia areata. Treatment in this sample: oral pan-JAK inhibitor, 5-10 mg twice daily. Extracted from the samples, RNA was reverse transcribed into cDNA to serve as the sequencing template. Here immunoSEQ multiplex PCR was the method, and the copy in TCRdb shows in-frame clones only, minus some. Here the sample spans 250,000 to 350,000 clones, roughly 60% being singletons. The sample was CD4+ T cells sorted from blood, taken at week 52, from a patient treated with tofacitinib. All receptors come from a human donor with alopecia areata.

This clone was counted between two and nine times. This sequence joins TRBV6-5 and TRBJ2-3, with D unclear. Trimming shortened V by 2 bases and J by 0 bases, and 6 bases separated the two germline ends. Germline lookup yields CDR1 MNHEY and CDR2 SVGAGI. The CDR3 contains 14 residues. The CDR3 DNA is TGTGCCAGCAGTTACGGCTCTAGCACAGATACGCAGTATTTT. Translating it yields CASSYGSSTDTQYF.

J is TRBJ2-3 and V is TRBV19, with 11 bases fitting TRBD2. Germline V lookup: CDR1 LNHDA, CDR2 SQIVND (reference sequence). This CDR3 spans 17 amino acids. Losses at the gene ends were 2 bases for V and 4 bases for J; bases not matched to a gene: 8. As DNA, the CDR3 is TGTGCCAGTAGTATATCTAGCGGGGGGCTGGGGGCAGATACGCAGTATTTT. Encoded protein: CASSISSGGLGADTQYF.

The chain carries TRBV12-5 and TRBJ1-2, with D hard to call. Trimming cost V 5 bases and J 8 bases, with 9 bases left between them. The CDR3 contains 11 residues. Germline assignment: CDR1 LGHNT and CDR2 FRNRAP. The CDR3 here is CASGELDGYTF. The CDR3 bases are TGTGCTAGTGGTGAGCTCGACGGCTACACCTTC.

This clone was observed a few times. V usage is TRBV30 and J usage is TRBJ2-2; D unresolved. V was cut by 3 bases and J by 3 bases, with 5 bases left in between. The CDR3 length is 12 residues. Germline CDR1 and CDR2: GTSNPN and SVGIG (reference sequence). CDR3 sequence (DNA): TGTGCCTGGAGAGGGTACACCGGGGAGCTGTTTTTT. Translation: CAWRGYTGELFF.

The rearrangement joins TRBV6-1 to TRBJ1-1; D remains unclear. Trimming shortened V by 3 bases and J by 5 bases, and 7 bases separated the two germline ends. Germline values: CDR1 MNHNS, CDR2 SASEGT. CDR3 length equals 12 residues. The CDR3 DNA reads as TGTGCCAGCAGTGATGTAGGGACTGAAGCTTTCTTT. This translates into CASSDVGTEAFF.

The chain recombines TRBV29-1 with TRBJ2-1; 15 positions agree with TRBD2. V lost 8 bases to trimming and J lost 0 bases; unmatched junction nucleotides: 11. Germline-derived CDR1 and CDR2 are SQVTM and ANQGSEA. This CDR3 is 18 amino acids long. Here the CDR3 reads CSSSGLAGGPSSYNEQFF. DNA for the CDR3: TGCAGCTCTTCGGGACTAGCGGGGGGCCCTAGCTCCTACAATGAGCAGTTCTTC.

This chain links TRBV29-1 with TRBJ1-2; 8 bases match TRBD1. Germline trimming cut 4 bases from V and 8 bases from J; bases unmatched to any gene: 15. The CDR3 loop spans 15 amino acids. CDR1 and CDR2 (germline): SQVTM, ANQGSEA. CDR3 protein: CSVVRYGQGTEGYTF. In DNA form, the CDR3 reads TGCAGCGTTGTGCGATATGGACAGGGAACTGAAGGCTACACCTTC.

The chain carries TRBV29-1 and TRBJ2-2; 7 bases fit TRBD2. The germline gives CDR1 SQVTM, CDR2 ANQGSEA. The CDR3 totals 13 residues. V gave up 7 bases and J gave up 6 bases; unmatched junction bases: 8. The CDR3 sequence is CSASGPSSGELFF. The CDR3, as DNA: TGCAGCGCTAGCGGTCCGTCCTCCGGGGAGCTGTTTTTT.

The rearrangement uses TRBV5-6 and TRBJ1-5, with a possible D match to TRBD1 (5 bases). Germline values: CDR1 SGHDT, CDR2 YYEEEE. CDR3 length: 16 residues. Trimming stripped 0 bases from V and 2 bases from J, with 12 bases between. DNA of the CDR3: TGTGCCAGCAGCTTGGGTCTCGGGGACGGCAATCAGCCCCAGCATTTT. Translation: CASSLGLGDGNQPQHF.